What follows describes a single TCR beta chain. Profiling relied on immunoSEQ multiplex PCR, and the TCRdb table lists in-frame clones only, not all of them. Of around 33,000 clones listed, 85% to 90% are singletons. Trimming took off 1 base at V and 1 base at J, with 10 bases between the two ends. This CDR3 is built from 15 residues. In germline, CDR1 is WNHNN, CDR2 SYGVQD (reference sequence). This sample stems from a study of T cell changes during pregnancy in multiple sclerosis. This clonotype was obtained from a female donor with multiple sclerosis, enrolled in a pregnancy study. The source material was CD8+ T cells from peripheral blood mononuclear cells, sampled before pregnancy. The genes are TRBV10-1 and TRBJ1-1; D not resolved. DNA for the CDR3: TGCGCCAGCAGTGAGTACCGACTGGGGAACACTGAAGCTTTCTTT. Its translation is CASSEYRLGNTEAFF.